A selection of T cell receptor beta chains follows, all from one sample in a study of blood T cell repertoires in COVID-19. Profiled with immunoSEQ multiplex PCR; TCRdb holds only in-frame clones, not every one. The table includes more than 100,000 clones, 89% detected once. Sequencing was done on a sample of peripheral blood. The source of these receptors is a woman over 75 in a cohort sampled during active COVID-19. Both conserved end residues are trimmed from each CDR3. D genes are given only for firm matches.

j_gene: TRBJ2-3; v_gene: TRBV7-3; d_gene: NA; CDR3aa: ASGAADTDTQY
j_gene: TRBJ1-6; v_gene: TRBV5-1; d_gene: NA; CDR3aa: ASRFSQGGNSPLH
j_gene: TRBJ2-1; v_gene: TRBV5-1; d_gene: TRBD2; CDR3aa: ASSFGLAGGPGGYNEQF
j_gene: TRBJ2-1; v_gene: TRBV11-2; d_gene: NA; CDR3aa: ASSLDSGEYNEQF
j_gene: TRBJ2-2; v_gene: TRBV4-2; d_gene: NA; CDR3aa: ASSQDQAAGELF
j_gene: TRBJ2-1; v_gene: TRBV19; d_gene: TRBD2; CDR3aa: ASSTGTSGSWNEQF
j_gene: TRBJ1-5; v_gene: TRBV24-1; d_gene: TRBD1; CDR3aa: ATQGGGNQPQH
j_gene: TRBJ2-5; v_gene: TRBV9; d_gene: TRBD2; CDR3aa: ASSVAGGPGETQY
j_gene: TRBJ2-7; v_gene: TRBV19; d_gene: NA; CDR3aa: ASRGSVSYEQY
j_gene: TRBJ1-2; v_gene: TRBV5-6; d_gene: NA; CDR3aa: ASSPYRGAGYT
j_gene: TRBJ2-5; v_gene: TRBV2; d_gene: NA; CDR3aa: AMPLRGTQETQY
j_gene: TRBJ1-5; v_gene: TRBV18; d_gene: TRBD1; CDR3aa: ASSPPGGQGFSQVKPQH
j_gene: TRBJ2-5; v_gene: TRBV3-1/TRBV3-2; d_gene: NA; CDR3aa: ASSPQMGQGEETQY
j_gene: TRBJ2-7; v_gene: TRBV7-9; d_gene: NA; CDR3aa: ASSLNVSGFTSSYEQY
j_gene: TRBJ2-3; v_gene: TRBV7-2; d_gene: NA; CDR3aa: ASSPFGTDTQY
j_gene: TRBJ1-1; v_gene: TRBV6-5; d_gene: TRBD1; CDR3aa: ASSYATGGRAEAF
j_gene: TRBJ1-4; v_gene: TRBV20-1; d_gene: NA; CDR3aa: SASDSEKLF
j_gene: TRBJ2-1; v_gene: TRBV28; d_gene: TRBD2; CDR3aa: ASSNSGGRYYNEQF
j_gene: TRBJ2-7; v_gene: TRBV5-1; d_gene: TRBD2; CDR3aa: ATWEGSGSWGHEQY
j_gene: TRBJ2-5; v_gene: TRBV7-6; d_gene: NA; CDR3aa: ASSLGSGVSQETQY
j_gene: TRBJ2-7; v_gene: TRBV12-3/TRBV12-4; d_gene: NA; CDR3aa: ASQAGGKVEQY
j_gene: TRBJ1-4; v_gene: TRBV5-5; d_gene: TRBD1; CDR3aa: ASSRGPTGAGEKLF
j_gene: TRBJ1-2; v_gene: TRBV19; d_gene: TRBD1; CDR3aa: ASSSKQGAMGRYGYT
j_gene: TRBJ2-7; v_gene: TRBV18; d_gene: TRBD1; CDR3aa: ASSPGTVSYEQY
j_gene: TRBJ1-2; v_gene: TRBV6-5; d_gene: TRBD1; CDR3aa: ASSSTGVGGTYT
j_gene: TRBJ2-1; v_gene: TRBV28; d_gene: TRBD2; CDR3aa: ASSVGSSGPNSYNEQF
j_gene: TRBJ1-2; v_gene: TRBV15; d_gene: TRBD1; CDR3aa: ATSRGGQYGYT
j_gene: TRBJ2-7; v_gene: TRBV11-2; d_gene: NA; CDR3aa: ASSFSGTYEQY
j_gene: TRBJ2-5; v_gene: TRBV10-1; d_gene: TRBD1; CDR3aa: ASRGDSMQETQY